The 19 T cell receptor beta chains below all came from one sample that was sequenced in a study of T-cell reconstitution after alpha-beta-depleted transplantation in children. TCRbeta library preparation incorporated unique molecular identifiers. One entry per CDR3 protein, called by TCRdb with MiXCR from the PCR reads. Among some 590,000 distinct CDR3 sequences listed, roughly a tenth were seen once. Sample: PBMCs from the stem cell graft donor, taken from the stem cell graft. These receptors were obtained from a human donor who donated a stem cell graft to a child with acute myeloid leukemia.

This CDR3 is CASTPDEGGNGYTF. CDR3 nucleotides: TGTGCCAGCACCCCTGATGAGGGGGGCAATGGCTACACCTTC. The rearrangement uses TRBV9 and TRBJ1-2; possible D gene TRBD1, 6 bases. CDR1 and CDR2 (germline): SGDLS, YYNGEE. V lost 6 bases to trimming and J lost 6 bases, with 18 bases between them. This CDR3 contains 14 residues.

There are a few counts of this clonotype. The CDR3 DNA follows: TGTGCCAGCCTCGGTGCGGGAGGGCCTCCCTACGAGCAGTACTTC. It specifies CASLGAGGPPYEQYF. The V and J genes are TRBV7-2 and TRBJ2-7; TRBD2 agrees at 9 bases. The CDR3 extends over 15 amino acids. Trimming at V came to 8 bases and at J to 2 bases, leaving 10 bases not matched to a gene. Germline assignment: CDR1 SGHTA and CDR2 FQGNSA.

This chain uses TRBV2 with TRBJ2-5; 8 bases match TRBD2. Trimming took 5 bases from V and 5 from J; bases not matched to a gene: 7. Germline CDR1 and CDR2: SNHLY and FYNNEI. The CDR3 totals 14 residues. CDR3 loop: CASSPGASGETQYF. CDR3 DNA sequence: TGTGCCAGCAGTCCCGGTGCTAGCGGGGAGACCCAGTACTTC.

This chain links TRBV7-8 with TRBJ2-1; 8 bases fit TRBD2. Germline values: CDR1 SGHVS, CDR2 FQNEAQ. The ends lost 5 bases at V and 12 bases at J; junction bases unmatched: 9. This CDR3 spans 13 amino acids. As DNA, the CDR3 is TGTGCCAGCAGCATAGATCCGGGACTAGGGCAGTTCTTC. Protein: CASSIDPGLGQFF.

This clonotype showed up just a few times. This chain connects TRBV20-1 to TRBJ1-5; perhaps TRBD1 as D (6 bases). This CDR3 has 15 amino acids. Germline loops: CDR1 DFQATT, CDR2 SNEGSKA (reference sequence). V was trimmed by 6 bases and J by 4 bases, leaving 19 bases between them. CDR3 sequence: CSANPVGAGNQPQHF. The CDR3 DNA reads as TGCAGTGCCAATCCTGTGGGGGCAGGGAATCAGCCCCAGCATTTT.

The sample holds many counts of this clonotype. The DNA for the CDR3 is TGCAGTGCTAGAGATCCTAGCGGGAAATACGAGCAGTACTTC. It yields the protein CSARDPSGKYEQYF. The chain combines TRBV20-1 with TRBJ2-7; 9 bases align to TRBD2. V lost 0 bases and J lost 4; bases outside the gene matches: 4. Germline CDR1 is DFQATT and CDR2 is SNEGSKA (reference sequence). CDR3 length: 14 residues.

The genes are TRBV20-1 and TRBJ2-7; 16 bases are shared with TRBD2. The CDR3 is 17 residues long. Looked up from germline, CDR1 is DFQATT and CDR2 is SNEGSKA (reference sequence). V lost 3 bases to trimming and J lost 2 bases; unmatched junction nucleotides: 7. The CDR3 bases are TGCAGTGCTAGGGTGCCGGGACTAGCGGGAGGGACCTACGAGCAGTACTTC. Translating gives CSARVPGLAGGTYEQYF.

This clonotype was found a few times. CDR3: CASSYPPPDIKNQPQHF. CDR3 DNA sequence: TGTGCCAGCAGTTACCCACCGCCGGACATCAAGAATCAGCCCCAGCATTTT. The V gene is TRBV6-2 or TRBV6-3, the J gene TRBJ1-5; possibly TRBD1 for D (5 bases). There are 17 residues in the CDR3. Germline CDR1 MNHEY, CDR2 SVGEGT. V was trimmed by 2 bases and J by 4 bases, leaving 18 bases between them.

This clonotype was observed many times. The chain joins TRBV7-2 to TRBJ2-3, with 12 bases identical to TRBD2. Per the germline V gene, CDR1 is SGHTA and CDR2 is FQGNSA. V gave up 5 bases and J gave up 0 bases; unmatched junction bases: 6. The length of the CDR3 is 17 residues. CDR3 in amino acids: CASSRTSGIASTDTQYF. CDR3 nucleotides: TGTGCCAGCAGCCGGACTAGCGGGATCGCTAGCACAGATACGCAGTATTTT.

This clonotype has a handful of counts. For the CDR3, the DNA is TGCAGCGCCGGGACTAGTCCTACCGTGAATGAGCAGTTCTTC. It yields the protein CSAGTSPTVNEQFF. The chain has TRBV29-1 and TRBJ2-1; 8 bases align to TRBD2. The ends lost 7 bases at V and 7 bases at J; junction bases unmatched: 12. The CDR3 sequence is 14 residues long. Germline-derived CDR1 and CDR2 are SQVTM and ANQGSEA.

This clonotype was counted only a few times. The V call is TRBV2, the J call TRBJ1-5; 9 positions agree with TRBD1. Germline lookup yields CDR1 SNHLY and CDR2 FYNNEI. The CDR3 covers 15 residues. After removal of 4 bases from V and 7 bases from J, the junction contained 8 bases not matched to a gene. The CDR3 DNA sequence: TGTGCCAGCAGTGGGACAGGGGTTGGAATGCAGCCCCAGCATTTT. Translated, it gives CASSGTGVGMQPQHF.

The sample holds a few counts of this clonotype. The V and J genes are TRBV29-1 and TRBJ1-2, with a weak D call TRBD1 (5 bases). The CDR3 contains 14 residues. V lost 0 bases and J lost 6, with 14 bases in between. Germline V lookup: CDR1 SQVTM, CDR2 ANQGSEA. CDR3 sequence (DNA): TGCAGCGTTGAAGACGGCAGGGCCCGGAATGGCTACACCTTC. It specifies CSVEDGRARNGYTF. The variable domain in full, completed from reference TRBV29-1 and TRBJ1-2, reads SAVISQKPSRDICQRGTSLTIQCQVDSQVTMMFWYRQQPGQSLTLIATANQGSEATYESGFVIDKFPISRPNLTFSTLTVSNMSPEDSSIYLCSVEDGRARNGYTFGSGTRLTVV.

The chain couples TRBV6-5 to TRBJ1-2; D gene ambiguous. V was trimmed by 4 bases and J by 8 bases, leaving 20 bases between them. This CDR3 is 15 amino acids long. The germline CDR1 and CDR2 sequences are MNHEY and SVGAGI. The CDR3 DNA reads TGTGCCAGCAGTTGGGGTTTCGGCAGCCAAGGCGGCTACACCTTC. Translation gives CASSWGFGSQGGYTF.

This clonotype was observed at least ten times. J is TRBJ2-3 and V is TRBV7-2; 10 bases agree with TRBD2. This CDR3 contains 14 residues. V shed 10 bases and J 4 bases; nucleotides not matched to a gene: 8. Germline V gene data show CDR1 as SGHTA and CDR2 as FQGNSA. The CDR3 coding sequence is TGTGCCATCTCAAGCGGACTAGCGGCAGATACGCAGTATTTT. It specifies CAISSGLAADTQYF.

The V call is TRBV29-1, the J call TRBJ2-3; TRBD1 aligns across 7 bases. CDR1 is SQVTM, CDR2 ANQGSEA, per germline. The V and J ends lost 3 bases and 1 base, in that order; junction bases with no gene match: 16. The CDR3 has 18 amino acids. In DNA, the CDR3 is TGCAGCGTTGAGGGGGTCACAGGGGAACGGGCTCGCACAGATACGCAGTATTTT. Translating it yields CSVEGVTGERARTDTQYF.

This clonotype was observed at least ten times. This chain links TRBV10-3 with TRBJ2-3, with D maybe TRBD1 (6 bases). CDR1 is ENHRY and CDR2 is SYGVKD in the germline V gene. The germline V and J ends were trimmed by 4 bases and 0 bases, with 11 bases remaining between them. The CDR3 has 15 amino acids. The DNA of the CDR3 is TGTGCCATCAGTGGTAGGGGGTTCAGCACAGATACGCAGTATTTT. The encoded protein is CAISGRGFSTDTQYF.

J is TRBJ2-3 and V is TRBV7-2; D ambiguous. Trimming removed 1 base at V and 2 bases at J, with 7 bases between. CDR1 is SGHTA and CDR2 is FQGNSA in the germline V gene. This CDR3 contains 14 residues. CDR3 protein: CASSLGVLTDTQYF. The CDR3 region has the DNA TGTGCCAGCAGCTTAGGGGTCCTCACAGATACGCAGTATTTT.

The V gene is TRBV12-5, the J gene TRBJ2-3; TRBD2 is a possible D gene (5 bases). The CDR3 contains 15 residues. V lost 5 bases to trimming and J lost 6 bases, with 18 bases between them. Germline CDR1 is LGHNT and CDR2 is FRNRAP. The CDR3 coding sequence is TGTGCTAGTGGTCTGAGAGCGGTTAGGTCGGATACGCAGTATTTT. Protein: CASGLRAVRSDTQYF.

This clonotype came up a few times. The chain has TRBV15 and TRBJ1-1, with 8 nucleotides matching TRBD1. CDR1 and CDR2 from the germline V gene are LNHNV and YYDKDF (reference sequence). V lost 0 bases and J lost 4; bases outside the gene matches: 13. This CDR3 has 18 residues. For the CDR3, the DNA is TGTGCCACCAGCAGAGATATCTTACAGGGGGTACTGGGCACTGAAGCTTTCTTT. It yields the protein CATSRDILQGVLGTEAFF. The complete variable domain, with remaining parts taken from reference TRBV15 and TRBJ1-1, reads DAMVIQNPRYQVTQFGKPVTLSCSQTLNHNVMYWYQQKSSQAPKLLFHYYDKDFNNEADTPDNFQSRRPNTSFCFLDIRSPGLGDTAMYLCATSRDILQGVLGTEAFFGQGTRLTVV.